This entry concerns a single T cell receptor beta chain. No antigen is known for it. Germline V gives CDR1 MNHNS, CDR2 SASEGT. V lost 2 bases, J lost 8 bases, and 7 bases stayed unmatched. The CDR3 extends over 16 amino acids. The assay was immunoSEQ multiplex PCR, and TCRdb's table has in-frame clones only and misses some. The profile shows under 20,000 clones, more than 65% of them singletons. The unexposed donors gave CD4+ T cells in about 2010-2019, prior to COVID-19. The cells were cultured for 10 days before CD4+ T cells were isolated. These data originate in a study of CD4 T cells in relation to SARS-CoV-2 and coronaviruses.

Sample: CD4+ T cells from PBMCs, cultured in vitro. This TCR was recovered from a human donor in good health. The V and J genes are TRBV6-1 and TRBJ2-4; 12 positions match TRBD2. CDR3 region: CASSEWLAGGPDIQYF. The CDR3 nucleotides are TGTGCCAGCAGTGAATGGCTAGCGGGAGGGCCCGACATTCAGTACTTC.